The TCR beta chain under discussion was sequenced for a study of T cell repertoires in cytomegalovirus infection. Study information: Carrying CMV and the relevant HLA type showed in public TCR beta signatures.

The germline CDR1 and CDR2 sequences are MNHNY and SVGAGI (reference sequence). Trimming took off 5 bases at V and 2 bases at J, with 14 bases between the two ends. This CDR3 is 15 amino acids long. TCRdb itself ran the reads through MiXCR, one entry per CDR3 protein. The top ten hold over 60% of the sample, which has 100,000 or so distinct CDR3 sequences, 25% to 30% seen once. The study, taken as a whole, reports: The ex vivo response was dominated by HLA-C-restricted CMV-specific TCR beta clonotypes.

Regarding this clonotype: Its specificity is not known.

The gene calls are TRBV6-6 and TRBJ2-3, with D possibly being TRBD2 (5 bases). Sequencing used CD8+ T cells from cultured PBMCs, obtained from culture after CMV antigen stimulation. The receptor comes from a human donor in good health (CMV status not recorded). Some clones in this sample may be carry-over from other donors' samples. CDR3: CASSGLWEITDTQYF. The CDR3 DNA follows: TGTGCCAGCAGTGGCCTTTGGGAGATCACAGATACGCAGTATTTT.